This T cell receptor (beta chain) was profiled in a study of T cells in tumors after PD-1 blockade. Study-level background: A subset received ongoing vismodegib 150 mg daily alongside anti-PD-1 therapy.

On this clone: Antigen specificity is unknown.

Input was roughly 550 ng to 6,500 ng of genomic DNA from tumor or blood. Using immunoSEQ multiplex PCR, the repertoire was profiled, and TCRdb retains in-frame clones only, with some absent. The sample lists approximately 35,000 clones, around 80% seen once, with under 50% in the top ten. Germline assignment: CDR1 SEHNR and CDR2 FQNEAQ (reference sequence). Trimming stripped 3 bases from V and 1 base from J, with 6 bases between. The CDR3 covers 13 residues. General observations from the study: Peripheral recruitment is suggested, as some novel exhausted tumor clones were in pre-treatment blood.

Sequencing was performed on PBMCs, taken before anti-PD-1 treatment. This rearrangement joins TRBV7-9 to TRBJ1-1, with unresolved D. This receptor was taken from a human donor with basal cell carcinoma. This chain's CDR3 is CASSLSGNTEAFF. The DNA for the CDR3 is TGTGCCAGCAGCTTGTCGGGGAACACTGAAGCTTTCTTT.